The clone carrying this T cell receptor (beta chain) has a count of ten or more. The treatment is: PENTA 11 planned treatment interruption arm or continuous ART arm. Unique molecular identifiers were included in an RNA-based 3' RACE TCR library. Each CDR3 protein gets one entry after TCRdb re-called the 3' RACE reads with MiXCR. This sample has about 89,000 distinct CDR3 sequences, with about 6.9% found just once. CDR3 length equals 14 residues. V lost 0 bases and J 0 bases, leaving 6 bases between the germline ends. Per the germline V gene, CDR1 is SGHRS and CDR2 is YFSETQ. This entry comes from a study of HIV-infected children after antiretroviral therapy interruption.

V and J are TRBV5-1 and TRBJ2-5, with unresolved D. This specimen was CD45RA+ CD4+ T cells from PBMCs, pooled from several time points, taken from a donor given antiretroviral therapy, either interrupted or continuous. Subset noted: naive CD4+ CD45RA+ CD45RO- T cells. This receptor was obtained from a pool of human donors with HIV. The CDR3 protein is CASSLGDHQETQYF. The DNA for the CDR3 is TGCGCCAGCAGCTTGGGTGACCACCAAGAGACCCAGTACTTC.